The 29 T cell receptor beta chains given below trace back to one sample, sequenced in a study of Graves' ophthalmopathy and Graves' hyperthyroidism. Scientists amplified the TCR beta CDR3 regions from RNA transcripts. First-round RT-PCR employed HTBI primers, with a second-round multiplex PCR after it. TCRdb used MiXCR to reprocess the multiplex PCR reads, holding one entry per CDR3 protein. This table has fewer than 400,000 distinct CDR3 sequences, 15% to 20% appearing once. Sequenced input: peripheral blood. The source of these receptors is a woman in her late teens or twenties with Graves' ophthalmopathy.

This clonotype was counted between two and nine times. The genes are TRBV4-1 and TRBJ2-2; TRBD1 aligns across 10 bases. The CDR3 consists of 18 residues. Germline values: CDR1 MGHRA, CDR2 YSYEKL. After removal of 3 bases from V and 4 bases from J, the junction contained 11 bases not matched to a gene. CDR3 protein: CASSHAGTGDLVTGELFF. The CDR3 DNA is TGCGCCAGCAGCCACGCCGGGACAGGGGATTTGGTCACCGGGGAGCTGTTTTTT.

The genes are TRBV6-2 or TRBV6-3 and TRBJ1-1; 7 bases line up with TRBD1. Germline trimming cut 6 bases from V and 0 bases from J; bases unmatched to any gene: 4. CDR1 is MNHEY, CDR2 SVGEGT, per germline. This CDR3 contains 14 residues. The CDR3 protein is CASSQTGMNTEAFF. CDR3 nucleotide sequence: TGTGCCAGCAGCCAGACAGGGATGAACACTGAAGCTTTCTTT.

This clonotype was found many times. J is TRBJ1-2 and V is TRBV7-2; TRBD1 matches 7 bases. V lost 5 bases and J lost 5; bases outside the gene matches: 5. CDR1 is SGHTA, CDR2 FQGNSA, per germline. The CDR3 contains 13 residues. The CDR3 sequence: CASSQQGRYGYTF. CDR3 nucleotide sequence: TGTGCCAGCAGCCAACAGGGGAGATATGGCTACACCTTC.

This clonotype has a count of ten or more. The CDR3 nucleotides read TGCGCCAGCAGCGAGGGACAGGGCAACACTGAAGCTTTCTTT. Protein sequence: CASSEGQGNTEAFF. This chain uses TRBV5-1 with TRBJ1-1; TRBD1 aligns across 9 bases. This CDR3 contains 14 residues. CDR1 is SGHRS and CDR2 is YFSETQ in the germline V gene. With V trimmed by 4 bases and J by 2 bases, 3 bases remained unmatched. Together with reference TRBV5-1 and TRBJ1-1, the CDR3 gives the full variable domain: KAGVTQTPRYLIKTRGQQVTLSCSPISGHRSVSWYQQTPGQGLQFLFEYFSETQRNKGNFPGRFSGRQFSNSRSEMNVSTLELGDSALYLCASSEGQGNTEAFFGQGTRLTVV.

This clonotype was seen repeatedly, ten times or more. The genes are TRBV4-3 and TRBJ2-4; tentative D call: TRBD2 (5 bases). This CDR3 has 17 amino acids. Germline V gene data show CDR1 as LGHNA and CDR2 as YSLEER. V was trimmed by 2 bases and J by 0 bases, leaving 14 bases between them. The CDR3 DNA reads as TGCGCCAGCAGCCAACAACACCGAGGACTAGCCAAAAACATTCAGTACTTC. As protein: CASSQQHRGLAKNIQYF.

This clonotype has a count of ten or more. The chain carries TRBV20-1 and TRBJ2-5, with a tentative D call TRBD2 (5 bases). The CDR3 totals 14 residues. Germline values: CDR1 DFQATT, CDR2 SNEGSKA (reference sequence). Trimming removed 8 bases at V and 0 bases at J, with 16 bases between. CDR3 residues: CSSRREGYQETQYF. The DNA for the CDR3 is TGCAGTTCCAGACGCGAGGGATACCAAGAGACCCAGTACTTC.

This chain joins TRBV6-4 and TRBJ1-2; D is unclear. Trimming shortened V by 5 bases and J by 5 bases, and 12 bases separated the two germline ends. Germline assignment: CDR1 MRHNA and CDR2 SNTAGT. CDR3 length: 13 residues. CDR3 residues: CASSLEGAYGYTF. The DNA of the CDR3 is TGTGCCAGCAGTCTAGAAGGAGCGTATGGCTACACCTTC.

This clonotype was detected only a few times. The V gene is TRBV18, the J gene TRBJ1-1, with 7 bases lining up with TRBD1. V lost 4 bases to trimming and J lost 7 bases; unmatched junction nucleotides: 3. The germline gives CDR1 KGHSH, CDR2 LQKENI. This CDR3 spans 12 amino acids. The CDR3, as DNA: TGTGCCAGCTCACTGGGACAGCATGAAGCTTTCTTT. Residues: CASSLGQHEAFF.

This clonotype was picked up many times. The chain has TRBV29-1 and TRBJ2-7; the match to TRBD1 covers 7 bases. With 4 bases clipped from V and 2 bases from J, the junction kept 2 bases outside the gene matches. The CDR3 sequence is 12 residues long. CDR1 and CDR2 from the germline V gene are SQVTM and ANQGSEA. The CDR3, as DNA: TGCAGCGTTGCCGGGACAGCCTACGAGCAGTACTTC. Protein: CSVAGTAYEQYF.

This clonotype was seen ten or more times. This sequence joins TRBV6-2 or TRBV6-3 and TRBJ1-3, with 8 bases matching TRBD1. Germline V gene lookup returns CDR1 MNHEY and CDR2 SVGEGT. V was clipped by 6 bases and J by 2 bases; unmatched bases: 3. This CDR3 spans 14 amino acids. The CDR3 region is CASSRTGTGNTIYF. CDR3 DNA: TGTGCCAGCAGCCGGACAGGGACTGGAAACACCATATATTTT.

This chain connects TRBV12-3 or TRBV12-4 to TRBJ1-1; maybe TRBD1 (5 bases). The CDR3 spans 15 residues. The V gene lost 3 bases and the J gene lost 0 bases, with 11 bases spanning the gap. Here the CDR3 reads CASSFGTDMNTEAFF. The CDR3 DNA sequence: TGTGCCAGCAGTTTCGGGACGGACATGAACACTGAAGCTTTCTTT.

The CDR3 spells CASSSSSGTETQYF. CDR3 nucleotides: TGTGCCAGCAGTTCCTCTAGCGGGACGGAGACCCAGTACTTC. V usage is TRBV6-5 and J usage is TRBJ2-5; 9 bases agree with TRBD2. The germline V gene encodes CDR1 MNHEY and CDR2 SVGAGI. Trimming removed 4 bases from V and 5 bases from J; junction bases left unmatched: 5. This CDR3 has 14 residues.

This clonotype has only a few counts. The chain couples TRBV28 to TRBJ1-2; a possible D gene is TRBD1 (6 bases). The CDR3 has 15 residues. Trimming shortened V by 5 bases and J by 4 bases, and 17 bases separated the two germline ends. CDR1 and CDR2 from the germline V gene are MDHEN and SYDVKM. The CDR3 loop reads CASSTPPQGSYGYTF. The DNA of the CDR3 is TGTGCCAGCAGTACCCCCCCGCAGGGGTCCTATGGCTACACCTTC.

The sample holds a few counts of this clonotype. This chain joins TRBV6-5 and TRBJ2-7; 11 bases line up with TRBD1. Looked up from germline, CDR1 is MNHEY and CDR2 is SVGAGI. The CDR3 extends over 14 amino acids. The V segment lost 4 bases and the J segment 6 bases; nucleotides outside the gene matches: 5. CDR3 sequence: CASSSAGTGGEQYF. DNA of the CDR3: TGTGCCAGCAGTTCAGCCGGGACAGGGGGCGAGCAGTACTTC.

V usage is TRBV11-2 and J usage is TRBJ2-7; TRBD1 aligns across 9 bases. Germline V CDR1 and CDR2: SGHAT, FQNNGV. V shed 5 bases, J shed 5 bases, and the junction held 7 bases outside the gene matches. CDR3 length equals 14 residues. In DNA form, the CDR3 reads TGTGCCAGCAGCCGTCGGGACAGGGAAGACGAGCAGTACTTC. Its translation: CASSRRDREDEQYF.

This clonotype was counted at least ten times. CDR3 nucleotides: TGTGCCAGAGCTCTGGGCCCTACTAGCGGGAGCCACGAGCAGTACTTC. Translation: CARALGPTSGSHEQYF. The rearrangement links TRBV12-3 or TRBV12-4 to TRBJ2-7, with 11 bases identical to TRBD2. This CDR3 is 16 amino acids long. Losses at the gene ends were 9 bases for V and 5 bases for J; bases not matched to a gene: 15.

The table lists this clonotype with many counts. The chain is built from TRBV27 and TRBJ1-6; no clear D gene. V was pared by 8 bases and J by 0 bases, with 11 bases between. The CDR3 is 15 residues long. Germline CDR1 and CDR2: MNHEY and SMNVEV (reference sequence). The CDR3 is CASGEASSYNSPLHF. In DNA form, the CDR3 reads TGTGCCAGCGGGGAGGCGAGCTCCTATAATTCACCCCTCCACTTT.

The gene calls are TRBV12-3 or TRBV12-4 and TRBJ1-2; 12 bases are shared with TRBD1. Trimming cost V 3 bases and J 5 bases; bases outside gene matches: 7. The CDR3 is made up of 16 amino acids. CDR3 residues: CASSLGTGGLGYGYTF. CDR3 sequence (DNA): TGTGCCAGCAGTTTGGGGACAGGGGGCTTGGGGTATGGCTACACCTTC.

This CDR3 reads CASSLAGVRDTEAFF. In DNA, the CDR3 is TGCGCCAGCAGCTTGGCAGGAGTCAGGGACACTGAAGCTTTCTTT. V is TRBV5-1 and J is TRBJ1-1; tentative D call: TRBD1 (5 bases). The CDR3 is 15 amino acids. Trimming removed 0 bases from V and 3 bases from J, with 12 bases in between. Germline CDR1 is SGHRS and CDR2 is YFSETQ.

This clonotype was counted at least ten times. V is TRBV12-3 or TRBV12-4 and J is TRBJ2-7; D not resolved. Trimming stripped 6 bases from V and 6 bases from J, with 15 bases between. This CDR3 spans 13 amino acids. The CDR3 DNA is TGTGCCAGCAGCCTTGGTCTAAGGGTCGAGCAGTACTTC. Its protein product is CASSLGLRVEQYF.

This clonotype has a count of ten or more. This chain uses TRBV6-5 with TRBJ2-6, with TRBD2 as a possible D gene (5 bases). This CDR3 is built from 15 residues. V lost 4 bases to trimming and J lost 4 bases, with 11 bases between them. Germline CDR1 reads MNHEY; CDR2 reads SVGAGI. The CDR3 region has the DNA TGTGCCAGCAGTTCCTTGGCGGGCGGGGCCAACGTCCTGACTTTC. It translates to CASSSLAGGANVLTF.

This clonotype was observed many times. The chain couples TRBV6-5 to TRBJ2-7, with D possibly being TRBD1 or TRBD2 (5 bases each). CDR1 MNHEY and CDR2 SVGAGI come from the germline V gene. V was clipped by 4 bases and J by 0 bases, with 13 bases between them. There are 15 residues in the CDR3. The CDR3 DNA is TGTGCCAGCAGTTCCGGGACCGAGTACTCCTACGAGCAGTACTTC. This sequence encodes CASSSGTEYSYEQYF.

This clonotype came up a few times. V usage is TRBV19 and J usage is TRBJ1-5; tentatively, D is TRBD1 (6 bases). The V end was cut by 0 bases, the J end by 4 bases, with 16 bases between. From germline, CDR1 is LNHDA and CDR2 SQIVND (reference sequence). This CDR3 spans 17 amino acids. CDR3 loop: CASSIDRGQPSNQPQHF. CDR3 DNA: TGTGCCAGTAGTATAGACCGGGGGCAGCCCTCAAATCAGCCCCAGCATTTT.

This clonotype was recorded at least ten times. V gene TRBV9 combines with J gene TRBJ1-6; no firm D call. This CDR3 has 15 residues. Trimming cost V 0 bases and J 8 bases, with 12 bases left between them. Germline CDR1 is SGDLS and CDR2 is YYNGEE. For the CDR3, the DNA is TGTGCCAGCAGCGTAGAGGCCGAGTGGGATTCACCCCTCCACTTT. It specifies CASSVEAEWDSPLHF.

The table lists this clonotype with many counts. This rearrangement joins TRBV11-2 to TRBJ2-1; 7 bases line up with TRBD2. CDR3 size: 18 residues. Germline trimming cut 3 bases from V and 0 bases from J; bases unmatched to any gene: 11. From germline, CDR1 is SGHAT and CDR2 FQNNGV. The chain's CDR3 is CASSLGGGRVSSYNEQFF. In DNA, the CDR3 is TGTGCCAGCAGCTTGGGGGGAGGGCGAGTTAGCTCCTACAATGAGCAGTTCTTC.

This clonotype appeared many times. The chain is built from TRBV9 and TRBJ1-1; D is ambiguous. The CDR3 has 16 residues. V was shortened by 0 bases and J by 1 base, with 13 bases between the two germline ends. Germline V gene sequence: CDR1 SGDLS, CDR2 YYNGEE. Written as DNA, the CDR3 is TGTGCCAGCAGCGTAGGATCCCAAGGCGGGAACACTGAAGCTTTCTTT. Protein product: CASSVGSQGGNTEAFF.

Many counts were recorded for this clonotype. The chain combines TRBV5-1 with TRBJ2-7; 7 bases align to TRBD1. In germline, CDR1 is SGHRS, CDR2 YFSETQ. The CDR3 runs to 15 residues. Trimming removed 3 bases from V and 3 bases from J; junction bases left unmatched: 9. Here the CDR3 DNA reads TGCGCCAGCAGCTGGATTGACAGGGACGACTACGAGCAGTACTTC. Protein sequence: CASSWIDRDDYEQYF.

This clonotype was seen ten or more times. This chain uses TRBV28 with TRBJ2-3, with 9 nucleotides matching TRBD1. V lost 6 bases to trimming and J lost 6 bases; unmatched junction nucleotides: 4. CDR3 size: 13 residues. Germline V gene data show CDR1 as MDHEN and CDR2 as SYDVKM. The CDR3 sequence is CASRRQGGDTQYF. The DNA for the CDR3 is TGTGCCAGCAGGAGACAGGGGGGGGATACGCAGTATTTT.

This clonotype was recorded many times. This chain links TRBV4-2 with TRBJ2-7; TRBD1 or TRBD2 may be the D gene (7 bases each). Trimming removed 0 bases at V and 0 bases at J, with 12 bases between. Germline V CDR1 and CDR2: LGHNA, YNFKEQ. The CDR3 spans 16 residues. The CDR3 DNA follows: TGTGCCAGCAGCCAAGAAGGGGGGGACAGCTCCTACGAGCAGTACTTC. It specifies CASSQEGGDSSYEQYF.